Reported below is one T cell receptor (beta chain). Each CDR3 protein gets one entry after TCRdb re-called the RT-PCR reads with MiXCR. The sample consists of about 700,000 distinct CDR3 sequences, more than 13% of them appearing once. The V and J ends lost 5 bases and 5 bases respectively, with 13 bases between them. Germline V gene data show CDR1 as SGHKS and CDR2 as YYEKEE (reference sequence). The CDR3 extends over 13 amino acids. Sequencing was done on a sample of memory CD4+ T cells from blood. The clonotype comes from a female donor in good health, serving as a healthy control. This rearrangement joins TRBV5-5 to TRBJ2-5; D may be TRBD1 or TRBD2 (5 bases each). As DNA, the CDR3 is TGTGCCAGCAGAAGAGGGGCGACGGAGACCCAGTACTTC. Amino acid sequence: CASRRGATETQYF.